Below are 14 T cell receptor beta chains sequenced from a single sample in a study of tumor-infiltrating lymphocytes in primary liver carcinoma. Each 20-30 mg portion of unsorted bulk tissue served as the source for co-extraction of RNA and DNA. A primer in the constant region served to generate TCR beta cDNA from about 470 ng of total RNA. Sequencing libraries for TCR beta derived from three nested multiplex PCR rounds that used slightly modified ARM-PCR. Rounds one and two of PCR, each of around 9 cycles, were primed with TRBV1-TRBV30 forward primers and a C-beta reverse primer. TCRdb used MiXCR to reprocess the multiplex PCR reads, holding one entry per CDR3 protein. The table has 95,000 to 100,000 distinct CDR3 sequences, approximately 70% seen once. Sequences were obtained from liver tumor tissue from sampling region 2. The subset is: tumor region T2, inferior pole. The receptors were sampled from a woman aged 60-75 years with primary liver carcinoma and hepatitis B virus infection.

About this clonotype itself: Without the conserved terminal phenylalanine or tryptophan, this CDR3 likely stems from a read error. The chain combines TRBV5-1 with TRBJ1-5; 7 bases match TRBD1. This CDR3 comprises 17 residues. V gave up 1 base and J gave up 0 bases; unmatched junction bases: 7. CDR1 is SGHRS, CDR2 YFSETQ, per germline. CDR3 sequence reads: CASSLWDSSYSNQPQHL. DNA for the CDR3: TGCGCCAGCAGCTTGTGGGACAGTTCTTATAGCAATCAGCCCCAGCATCTT.

Details on this clonotype: The junction shows a germline mismatch at one end, possibly a read error. The genes are TRBV29-1 and TRBJ2-7; TRBD2 might be the D (5 bases). Per the germline V gene, CDR1 is SQVTM and CDR2 is ANQGSEA. This CDR3 has 13 residues. CDR3: CSVEPGRGTEQYF. CDR3 DNA: TGCAGTGTTGAACCAGGACGGGGTACCGAGCAGTACTTC.

On this clonotype: A much larger clone sits a single nucleotide away, making a read error possible. The missing conserved phenylalanine or tryptophan at the end of this CDR3 makes a read error likely. The chain uses TRBV29-1 and TRBJ2-1; TRBD2 is a possible D gene (6 bases). V was clipped by 2 bases and J by 9 bases, with 11 bases between them. CDR3 size: 12 residues. Germline V CDR1 and CDR2: SQVTM, ANQGSEA. CDR3 region: CSVENPGGEQFL. Written as DNA, the CDR3 is TGCAGCGTTGAAAATCCCGGGGGTGAGCAGTTCCTC.

The gene calls are TRBV4-2 and TRBJ2-1; D is possibly TRBD2 (6 bases). The V gene lost 0 bases and the J gene lost 12 bases, with 24 bases spanning the gap. The germline CDR1 and CDR2 sequences are LGHNA and YNFKEQ. The CDR3 spans 17 residues. The CDR3 loop reads CASSQEGGSGTNIGQFF. In DNA form, the CDR3 reads TGTGCCAGCAGCCAAGAGGGTGGTAGCGGTACCAACATTGGGCAGTTCTTC.

As to this clonotype: Because it lacks the conserved phenylalanine or tryptophan at the end, this CDR3 is likely a read error. Because the CDR3's place on the DNA is in doubt, the DNA is left out and the CDR3 is given as listed by TCRdb. This chain connects TRBV6-2 or TRBV6-3 to TRBJ2-7; TRBD2 reflects the table's D call only, with no check against the DNA. The CDR3 length equals 14 residues, ends included. Germline V gene lookup returns CDR1 MNHEY and CDR2 SVGEGT. This chain's CDR3 is CANSYLGQRYERYL.

The chain is built from TRBV12-3 or TRBV12-4 and TRBJ2-3; weak D call: TRBD1 (6 bases). V lost 3 bases, J lost 8 bases, and 15 bases lay in between. The CDR3 loop spans 14 amino acids. The CDR3 region is CASSFIQGTSTQYF. The CDR3 bases are TGTGCCAGCAGTTTTATACAGGGAACAAGTACGCAGTATTTT.

This clonotype was detected ten times or more. J is TRBJ1-5 and V is TRBV28; 7 positions match TRBD1. Germline values: CDR1 MDHEN, CDR2 SYDVKM. The V gene end was trimmed by 5 bases and the J gene end by 4 bases; junction bases not matched to a gene: 8. There are 15 residues in the CDR3. The CDR3 spells CASSTFGTENQPQHF. CDR3 DNA: TGTGCCAGCAGTACTTTTGGGACAGAGAATCAGCCCCAGCATTTT.

The chain recombines TRBV11-2 with TRBJ2-3; no reliable D call. Germline CDR1 SGHAT, CDR2 FQNNGV. CDR3 length equals 15 residues. The DNA for the CDR3 is TGTGTCATCAGCTTAGATCTGGGTCGCACGTTCTCACAGTATTTT. The encoded protein is CVISLDLGRTFSQYF.

This clonotype was recorded once. This chain uses TRBV11-3 with TRBJ2-3, with no clear D. Gene TRBJ1-5 matches the end of the DNA better, so the J call may be wrong. The CDR3 extends over 14 amino acids. Germline V gene lookup returns CDR1 SGHNT and CDR2 YENEEA. DNA of the CDR3: TGTGCCAGCAGCTCCAGGACTAGCACAGATACACAGCATTTT. Protein product: CASSSRTSTDTQHF.

In this sample, this clonotype turned up many times. V and J are TRBV6-5 and TRBJ2-2; 7 bases are shared with TRBD2. The CDR3 totals 15 residues. J was trimmed by 1 base and V by 2 bases; bases with no gene match: 1. Germline V CDR1 and CDR2: MNHEY, SVGAGI. This chain's CDR3 is CASSYGLENTGELFF. The CDR3 DNA is TGTGCCAGCAGTTACGGACTAGAGAACACCGGGGAGCTGTTTTTT.

This clonotype was picked up a small number of times. The CDR3 end shows no conserved phenylalanine or tryptophan, and so a read error is likely. The V and J genes are TRBV11-3 and TRBJ2-1, with TRBD2 matching over 11 bases. J lost 12 bases, V lost 4 bases, and 11 bases had no gene match. The CDR3 loop spans 15 amino acids. CDR1 is SGHNT, CDR2 YENEEA, per germline. The CDR3 sequence is CASSSQRLAGLGQFL. The CDR3 coding sequence is TGTGCCAGCAGCTCCCAGAGACTAGCGGGGTTAGGGCAGTTCCTC.

This clonotype is labeled as medium-sized (0.01 to 0.1%). This chain uses TRBV11-2 with TRBJ2-3, with TRBD2 identical over 13 bases. Looked up from germline, CDR1 is SGHAT and CDR2 is FQNNGV. The V segment lost 5 bases and the J segment 2 bases; nucleotides outside the gene matches: 7. The CDR3 contains 17 residues. The CDR3 region has the DNA TGTGCCAGCAGCCTGGGACTAGCGGGGCCGGTCACAGATACGCAGTATTTT. Protein sequence: CASSLGLAGPVTDTQYF.

This clonotype appeared many times. The J gene is TRBJ2-1, the V gene TRBV29-1; D is tentatively TRBD1 or TRBD2 (5 bases each). Per the germline V gene, CDR1 is SQVTM and CDR2 is ANQGSEA. This CDR3 region has 12 residues. Trimming stripped 5 bases from V and 5 bases from J, with 10 bases between. The CDR3 DNA reads TGCAGCGTTACGGGGCTTAACAATGAGCAGTTCTTC. This sequence encodes CSVTGLNNEQFF.

V usage is TRBV11-1 and J usage is TRBJ2-2, with a tentative D call TRBD2 (6 bases). The V end was cut by 8 bases, the J end by 6 bases, with 22 bases between. Per the germline V gene, CDR1 is SGHAT and CDR2 is FQDESV (reference sequence). The CDR3 spans 16 residues. CDR3 region: CASRPYPEGHAGELFF. CDR3 nucleotides: TGTGCCAGCCGTCCTTACCCGGAGGGCCATGCCGGGGAGCTGTTTTTT.